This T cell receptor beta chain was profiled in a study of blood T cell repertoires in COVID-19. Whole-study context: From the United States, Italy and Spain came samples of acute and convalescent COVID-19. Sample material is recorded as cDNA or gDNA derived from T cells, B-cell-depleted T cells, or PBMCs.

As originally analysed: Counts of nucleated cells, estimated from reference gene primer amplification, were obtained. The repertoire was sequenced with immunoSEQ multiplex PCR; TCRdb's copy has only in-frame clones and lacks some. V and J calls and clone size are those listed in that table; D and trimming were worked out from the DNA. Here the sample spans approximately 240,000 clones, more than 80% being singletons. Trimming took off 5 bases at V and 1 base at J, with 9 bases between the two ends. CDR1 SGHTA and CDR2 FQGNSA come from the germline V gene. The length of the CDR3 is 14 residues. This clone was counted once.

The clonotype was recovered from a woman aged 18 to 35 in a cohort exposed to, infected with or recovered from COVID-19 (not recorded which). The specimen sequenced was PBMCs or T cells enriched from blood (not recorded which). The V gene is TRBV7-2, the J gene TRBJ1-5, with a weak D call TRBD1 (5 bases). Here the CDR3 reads CASSGDWSNQPQHF. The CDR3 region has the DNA TGTGCCAGCAGCGGGGACTGGAGCAATCAGCCCCAGCATTTT.